This TCR beta chain was sequenced in a study of shared clonotypes between healthy human individuals. Study-level findings and limits: Relative to memory subsets, naive subsets generally showed larger estimated richness.

As processed by the authors: With immunoSEQ giving junction-only sequences and no quality scores, filtering differed. Assay used: immunoSEQ multiplex PCR; TCRdb lists only in-frame clones, some missing. V, J and clone size are taken as reported in that table, and D and trimming were inferred from the DNA itself. Among under 750,000 clones listed, over 55% were seen once. J was trimmed by 8 bases and V by 6 bases; bases with no gene match: 6. This CDR3 is 13 amino acids long. Germline CDR1 SEHNR, CDR2 FQNEAQ (reference sequence). As to this clone: Its target is not known.

This rearrangement joins TRBV7-9 to TRBJ1-4, with TRBD1 identical over 7 bases. Sequenced material: memory CD4+ T cells sorted from blood. The sample's subset: CD45RA-negative fraction. This sequence originates from a woman aged 25 to 39 in good health. The CDR3 protein is CASRTGAREKLFF. For the CDR3, the DNA is TGTGCCAGCAGAACAGGGGCGAGAGAAAAACTGTTTTTT.